This T cell receptor (beta chain) was observed in a study of Ad26.COV2.S vaccination and SARS-CoV-2 variants. Treatment of the sample: approximately 18 received Ad26.COV2.S at low or high dose, single or two shots; 5 received placebo; per-sample allocation not given. Day 63 following the first vaccine or placebo injection was when the samples were taken. V shed 5 bases and J 0 bases; nucleotides not matched to a gene: 7. The CDR3 spans 16 residues. The germline CDR1 and CDR2 sequences are SGHTA and FQGNSA. The method was immunoSEQ multiplex PCR; TCRdb's version includes in-frame clones alone and lacks a portion of them. The table lists 300,000 to 350,000 clones, 90% of them singletons.

The chain carries TRBV7-2 and TRBJ2-7, with 10 bases aligning to TRBD2. Sequencing used peripheral blood, obtained in a trial of Ad26.COV2.S vaccine versus placebo. The sequence was obtained from a person aged 18 to 65 who received the Ad26.COV2.S COVID-19 vaccine or a placebo. The CDR3 protein is CASSKSGGGSSYEQYF. CDR3 DNA sequence: TGTGCCAGCAGCAAGAGCGGGGGGGGTAGCTCCTACGAGCAGTACTTC.